The rows below give T cell receptor beta chains drawn from one sample of a study of blood T cells in healthy people across ages. MiXCR was run by TCRdb on the 5' RACE reads, yielding one entry per CDR3 protein. Found here are about 780,000 distinct CDR3 sequences, about half of them singletons; the top ten hold roughly 18%. Sequencing input: blood. Source of these receptors: a man older than 75 in good health. Both conserved end residues are part of each CDR3. The D gene is left open where the match is weak. Clone size is given for some rows only: seen once, a few or many times, or a class if the clone is expanded.

clone size: NA; CDR3 length: 17; J gene: TRBJ2-2; D gene: TRBD2; V gene: TRBV7-2; CDR3 DNA: TGTGCCAGCAGAACCGGGACTAGCGGGATACGGTTCGGGGAGCTGTTTTTT; CDR3 protein: CASRTGTSGIRFGELFF
clone size: NA; CDR3 length: 15; J gene: TRBJ2-7; D gene: TRBD2; V gene: TRBV20-1; CDR3 DNA: TGCAGTGCTAGCGCCCCAGCGGGAGCTCCGGGCGAGCAGTACTTC; CDR3 protein: CSASAPAGAPGEQYF
clone size: NA; CDR3 length: 15; J gene: TRBJ1-2; D gene: TRBD1; V gene: TRBV12-3/TRBV12-4; CDR3 DNA: TGTGCCAGCAGACGGACAGGGGGAGATAACTATGGCTACACCTTC; CDR3 protein: CASRRTGGDNYGYTF
clone size: many; CDR3 length: 15; J gene: TRBJ2-7; D gene: TRBD1; V gene: TRBV29-1; CDR3 DNA: TGCAGCGTCGTGGGACAGGGGGTTTCGGCCTACGAGCAGTACTTC; CDR3 protein: CSVVGQGVSAYEQYF
clone size: NA; CDR3 length: 12; J gene: TRBJ1-4; D gene: NA; V gene: TRBV29-1; CDR3 DNA: TGCAGCGTTGACTTGGAGAATGAAAAACTGTTTTTT; CDR3 protein: CSVDLENEKLFF
clone size: few; CDR3 length: 17; J gene: TRBJ2-3; D gene: TRBD2; V gene: TRBV5-1; CDR3 DNA: TGCGCCAGCAGCTTGGAAGGACTAGCGGCTAGCACAGATACGCAGTATTTT; CDR3 protein: CASSLEGLAASTDTQYF
clone size: NA; CDR3 length: 16; J gene: TRBJ2-3; D gene: NA; V gene: TRBV9; CDR3 DNA: TGTGCCAGTAGCGTAGGGGACGGACGGAGCACAGATACGCAGTATTTT; CDR3 protein: CASSVGDGRSTDTQYF
clone size: NA; CDR3 length: 16; J gene: TRBJ2-7; D gene: NA; V gene: TRBV6-2/TRBV6-3; CDR3 DNA: TGTGCCAGCAAGGAGGATTCACGAGCTTCCTCCTACGAGCAGTACTTC; CDR3 protein: CASKEDSRASSYEQYF
clone size: NA; CDR3 length: 15; J gene: TRBJ2-3; D gene: TRBD2; V gene: TRBV11-3; CDR3 DNA: TGTGCCAGCAGTCCTGCCGGGAGCGGGGTCGCTACGCAGTATTTT; CDR3 protein: CASSPAGSGVATQYF
clone size: many; CDR3 length: 14; J gene: TRBJ2-1; D gene: NA; V gene: TRBV2; CDR3 DNA: TGTGCCAGCAGTGCGGCTACAGTCTACAATGAGCAGTTCTTC; CDR3 protein: CASSAATVYNEQFF
clone size: once; CDR3 length: 14; J gene: TRBJ2-7; D gene: NA; V gene: TRBV20-1; CDR3 DNA: TGCAGTGCGGACACCGGGACTCTTACCTACGAGCAGTACTTC; CDR3 protein: CSADTGTLTYEQYF
clone size: NA; CDR3 length: 13; J gene: TRBJ2-1; D gene: NA; V gene: TRBV28; CDR3 DNA: TGTGCCACCACGACAGGCTCCTACAATGAGCAGTTCTTC; CDR3 protein: CATTTGSYNEQFF
clone size: few; CDR3 length: 16; J gene: TRBJ2-5; D gene: TRBD2; V gene: TRBV7-9; CDR3 DNA: TGTGCCAGCAGCTTAAAGTTACTAGCGGGACGCGAGACCCAGTACTTC; CDR3 protein: CASSLKLLAGRETQYF
clone size: NA; CDR3 length: 17; J gene: TRBJ2-7; D gene: NA; V gene: TRBV7-3; CDR3 DNA: TGTGCCAGCAGCGAAACCCACTTACAGGGTCCTGTCTACGAGCAGTACTTC; CDR3 protein: CASSETHLQGPVYEQYF
clone size: NA; CDR3 length: 15; J gene: TRBJ1-5; D gene: TRBD1; V gene: TRBV6-5; CDR3 DNA: TGTGCCAGCAGCTCCGATGACAGGGGAGGGAATCGCCAGCATTTT; CDR3 protein: CASSSDDRGGNRQHF
clone size: NA; CDR3 length: 12; J gene: TRBJ2-7; D gene: NA; V gene: TRBV7-2; CDR3 DNA: TGTGCCAGCAGGCTAGGGCCCTACGAGCAGTACTTC; CDR3 protein: CASRLGPYEQYF
clone size: NA; CDR3 length: 16; J gene: TRBJ2-1; D gene: TRBD2; V gene: TRBV9; CDR3 DNA: TGTGCCAGCGGCGTAGTGTCTAGCGGGAGGGTTAATGAGCAGTTCTTC; CDR3 protein: CASGVVSSGRVNEQFF
clone size: many; CDR3 length: 15; J gene: TRBJ2-3; D gene: TRBD2; V gene: TRBV14; CDR3 DNA: TGTGCCAGCAGCCAACTAGCGGGAGCAAAAGATACGCAGTATTTT; CDR3 protein: CASSQLAGAKDTQYF
clone size: NA; CDR3 length: 16; J gene: TRBJ2-3; D gene: NA; V gene: TRBV5-6; CDR3 DNA: TGTGCCAGCAGCTTGGATGTAGCGGAGGGCACAGATACGCAGTATTTT; CDR3 protein: CASSLDVAEGTDTQYF
clone size: few; CDR3 length: 13; J gene: TRBJ2-1; D gene: NA; V gene: TRBV12-3/TRBV12-4; CDR3 DNA: TGTGCCAGCAGCCGATCGACCTACAATGAGCAGTTCTTC; CDR3 protein: CASSRSTYNEQFF
clone size: NA; CDR3 length: 16; J gene: TRBJ2-2; D gene: TRBD1; V gene: TRBV7-2; CDR3 DNA: TGTGCCAGCAGAACCACAGGGGCCGCTCGGACCGGGGAGCTGTTTTTT; CDR3 protein: CASRTTGAARTGELFF
clone size: many; CDR3 length: 12; J gene: TRBJ2-7; D gene: NA; V gene: TRBV27; CDR3 DNA: TGTGCCAGCAGTTTCGTTTCTAGTGCGCAGTACTTC; CDR3 protein: CASSFVSSAQYF
clone size: NA; CDR3 length: 14; J gene: TRBJ2-7; D gene: NA; V gene: TRBV3-1; CDR3 DNA: TGTGCCAGCAGTCAAAGTCCAGGGGAATACGAGCAGTACTTC; CDR3 protein: CASSQSPGEYEQYF
clone size: NA; CDR3 length: 17; J gene: TRBJ2-7; D gene: TRBD2; V gene: TRBV5-1; CDR3 DNA: TGCGCCAGCAGCTTGTTTCTAGCGGGAGGTATTAAGAATGAGCAGTACTTC; CDR3 protein: CASSLFLAGGIKNEQYF